A selection of T cell receptor beta chains follows, all from one sample in a study of blood T cell repertoires in COVID-19. TCRdb's copy holds only in-frame clones and misses some; the assay was immunoSEQ multiplex PCR. Counted here are 250,000 to 300,000 clones, 80% to 85% occurring once; the ten biggest clones make up more than 3%. The sequenced sample consisted of PBMCs or T cells enriched from blood (not recorded which). The receptors here all came from a man aged 45 to 65 who had recovered from COVID-19. CDR3s leave out the opening cysteine and the closing phenylalanine or tryptophan.

CDR3: ASSLKGVEQF
V: TRBV12-3/TRBV12-4

CDR3: ASSELGLGTQY
V: TRBV10-1

CDR3: ASSLEGAYNEQF
V: TRBV5-1

CDR3: AWSSDRGWADTQY
V: TRBV30

CDR3: ASSPSEIAGTTDTQY
V: TRBV18

CDR3: ASSYSGTVYNEQF
V: TRBV7-6

CDR3: ASSLVGGGQETQY
V: TRBV7-9

CDR3: ASSNRLAGGPEQY
V: TRBV19

CDR3: ASTGQAGEKLF
V: TRBV11-3

CDR3: ASAATSGGTQY
V: TRBV12-5

CDR3: ASSESGSLEAF
V: TRBV10-1

CDR3: ASSILRAAGSPLH
V: TRBV19

CDR3: ASRTSGRPLSYEQY
V: TRBV28

CDR3: ASSDSRGEVTEAF
V: TRBV2

CDR3: ASSQALAGLAFDTQY
V: TRBV3-1/TRBV3-2

CDR3: AIQQTDSGNTIY
V: TRBV28

CDR3: ASSLAGRETQY
V: TRBV27

CDR3: ASSLTGTSIGNTIY
V: TRBV10-2

CDR3: ASGPAANTGELF
V: TRBV7-9

CDR3: AWSPRGRGQGYT
V: TRBV30

CDR3: ASSVQWQAGGEQF
V: TRBV9

CDR3: ASSPGTGSNQPQH
V: TRBV4-1

CDR3: ASSLGQQAQPQH
V: TRBV5-6

CDR3: AWSPQGPTNQPQH
V: TRBV30